The rows below give T cell receptor beta chains drawn from one sample of a study of T cell repertoires in cytomegalovirus infection. TCRdb reprocessed the reads via MiXCR and lists one record per CDR3 protein. Of almost 300,000 distinct CDR3 sequences detected, roughly a tenth appear once; the ten largest clones hold less than 3%. The sample taken for sequencing was PBMCs. All receptors derive from a human donor in good health (CMV status not recorded). Some clones in this sample may be carry-over from other donors' samples. Both conserved end residues are part of each CDR3. Fields, in order: clone size, V gene, J gene, D gene, CDR3 DNA, CDR3 protein. The D gene is left open where the match is weak. Clone size is shown for a subset of rows, as once, few, many or a class of expanded clone.

many	TRBV14	TRBJ2-1	.	TGTGCCAGCAGCCAACTGGGATTCTACAATGAGCAGTTCTTC	CASSQLGFYNEQFF
many	TRBV11-2	TRBJ2-2	TRBD1	TGTGCCAGCAGCTTAGAGCTCGGGCAGGGGGCTGGCACCGGGGAGCTGTTTTTT	CASSLELGQGAGTGELFF
.	TRBV28	TRBJ2-2	.	TGTGCCATATCGCAGGACCTTAGCAGCGGGGAGCTGTTTTTT	CAISQDLSSGELFF
.	TRBV5-1	TRBJ1-2	.	TGCGCCAGCAGCACCGCCACCTTAGGGGACTATGGCTACACCTTC	CASSTATLGDYGYTF
many	TRBV28	TRBJ1-1	.	TGTGCCAGCAGTTTATCCTCTGAAGCTTTCTTT	CASSLSSEAFF
many	TRBV2	TRBJ1-2	TRBD1	TGTGCCAGCAACGACAGGGGCAGGAGCTACACCTTC	CASNDRGRSYTF
many	TRBV2	TRBJ1-5	.	TGTGCCAGCAGTGAAGTCCAGAGGTATCAGCCCCAGCATTTT	CASSEVQRYQPQHF
many	TRBV20-1	TRBJ1-4	.	TGCAGTGCTAGAGATTTAAGGAATGAAAAACTGTTTTTT	CSARDLRNEKLFF
many	TRBV10-3	TRBJ2-3	TRBD2	TGTGCCATCGCGCTCCCTAGCGGGGCCTTAAGCACAGATACGCAGTATTTT	CAIALPSGALSTDTQYF
few	TRBV10-3	TRBJ1-1	TRBD1	TGTGCCATCAGTGGACAGGGAAGAAACACTGAAGCTTTCTTT	CAISGQGRNTEAFF
.	TRBV24-1	TRBJ2-1	TRBD2	TGTGCCACCAGTGGAGGTGGAGCGGGGGGCGAGCAGTTCTTC	CATSGGGAGGEQFF
many	TRBV28	TRBJ2-1	.	TGTGCCAGCATCAGGGTTTTCGGGTCCTACAATGAGCAGTTCTTC	CASIRVFGSYNEQFF
many	TRBV5-6	TRBJ2-1	TRBD2	TGTGCCAGCAGCACTCCTAGCGGTGCCTCCTACAATGAGCAGTTCTTC	CASSTPSGASYNEQFF
many	TRBV2	TRBJ2-1	.	TGTGCCAGCAGCTCCGGGATCGGGGCCAATGAGCAGTTCTTC	CASSSGIGANEQFF
many	TRBV12-3/TRBV12-4	TRBJ2-7	TRBD2	TGTGCCAGCAGATTTAGCGGGGGCTGGGGTGGAGAGCAGTACTTC	CASRFSGGWGGEQYF
many	TRBV12-3/TRBV12-4	TRBJ2-1	.	TGTGCCAGCAGCGGTAGCTCCTACAATGAGCAGTTCTTC	CASSGSSYNEQFF
.	TRBV7-9	TRBJ2-7	TRBD1	TGTGCCAGCAGCCTGGGGGACAGGTTACTGACCTACGAGCAGTACTTC	CASSLGDRLLTYEQYF
many	TRBV7-2	TRBJ1-1	.	TGTGCCAGCAGGATACGGCTGAACACTGAAGCTTTCTTT	CASRIRLNTEAFF
many	TRBV5-1	TRBJ1-1	.	TGCGCCAGCAGCTTGTTGAGGGACGGGAACACTGAAGCTTTCTTT	CASSLLRDGNTEAFF
few	TRBV19	TRBJ2-1	.	TGTGCCAGTAGTATAAGGGGGGCGCTTTACGGCGGGACAAATGAGCAGTTCTTC	CASSIRGALYGGTNEQFF
many	TRBV20-1	TRBJ2-2	TRBD2	TGCAGTGCTAGAGATTTTGAGCGGGGGGCCCACACCGGGGAGCTGTTTTTT	CSARDFERGAHTGELFF
many	TRBV12-3/TRBV12-4	TRBJ1-1	TRBD1	TGTGCCAGCAGTAGACAGGGAGGCTCCGAAGCTTTCTTT	CASSRQGGSEAFF
.	TRBV12-3/TRBV12-4	TRBJ2-7	TRBD2	TGTGCCAGCAGTTTCGGACTAGCGGGGTCCTACGAGCAGTACTTC	CASSFGLAGSYEQYF
many	TRBV7-3	TRBJ1-1	.	TGTGCCAGCAGCTTAACTGGGGACCACTTCTCTGAAGCTTTCTTT	CASSLTGDHFSEAFF
few	TRBV29-1	TRBJ1-1	.	TGCAGCGTTGGGCGGTTGAACACTGAAGCTTTCTTT	CSVGRLNTEAFF
few	TRBV5-4	TRBJ2-2	.	TGTGCCAGCAGCCCAGGGGAGAAGGGGACCGCGAACACCGGGGAGCTGTTTTTT	CASSPGEKGTANTGELFF
few	TRBV9	TRBJ2-5	.	TGTGCCAGCAGCGTAGGGGGCAATCAAAGGAAGACCCAGTACTTC	CASSVGGNQRKTQYF
.	TRBV12-3/TRBV12-4	TRBJ2-2	.	TGTGCCAGCAGTTTCAGGTGGCTGAACACCGGGGAGCTGTTTTTT	CASSFRWLNTGELFF